The 24 T cell receptor beta chains below all came from one sample that was sequenced in a study of blood T cell repertoires in COVID-19. The table came from immunoSEQ multiplex PCR; TCRdb's copy has only in-frame clones and leaves some out. The sample shows under 200,000 clones, approximately 85% of them seen only once. Sequencing was performed on peripheral blood. Source of these receptors: a woman between 45 and 65 years old with COVID-19, enrolled during active disease.

This clone occurred once. The rearrangement uses TRBV25-1 and TRBJ1-1; unclear D gene. The CDR3 is made up of 13 amino acids. With 0 bases removed from V and 4 bases from J, the gap between germline ends came to 6 bases. The germline gives CDR1 MGHDK, CDR2 SYGVNS. DNA of the CDR3: TGTGCCAGCAGTGAATACCTAGCCACTGAAGCTTTCTTT. Its protein is CASSEYLATEAFF.

Notes on this clone: The same CDR3 also results from other DNA sequences found in this sample. The chain employs TRBV11-2 and TRBJ1-6, with 8 bases fitting TRBD1. CDR1 and CDR2 from the germline V gene are SGHAT and FQNNGV. This CDR3 comprises 14 residues. V lost 4 bases to trimming and J lost 7 bases; unmatched junction nucleotides: 3. CDR3 amino acids: CASSSGQGNSPLHF. CDR3 nucleotides: TGTGCCAGCAGCTCCGGACAGGGAAATTCACCCCTCCACTTT. Drawing the rest from reference TRBV11-2 and TRBJ1-6, the complete variable domain is EAGVAQSPRYKIIEKRQSVAFWCNPISGHATLYWYQQILGQGPKLLIQFQNNGVVDDSQLPKDRFSAERLKGVDSTLKIQPAKLEDSAVYLCASSSGQGNSPLHFGNGTRLTVT.

The chain has TRBV7-2 and TRBJ2-3; 9 bases match TRBD2. Germline values: CDR1 SGHTA, CDR2 FQGNSA. V lost 3 bases, J lost 4 bases, and 8 bases stayed unmatched. The CDR3 is made up of 16 amino acids. The CDR3 DNA reads TGTGCCAGCAGCTTTCTAGCGGGGATGAACGCAGATACGCAGTATTTT. Residues: CASSFLAGMNADTQYF.

This chain joins TRBV19 and TRBJ2-1; 7 nucleotides align to TRBD1. V shed 4 bases and J 4 bases; nucleotides not matched to a gene: 4. The CDR3 runs to 14 residues. Germline V lookup: CDR1 LNHDA, CDR2 SQIVND (reference sequence). The CDR3 protein is CASSTGTDYNEQFF. Here the CDR3 DNA reads TGTGCCAGTAGTACCGGGACAGATTACAATGAGCAGTTCTTC. Combining the CDR3 with reference TRBV19 and TRBJ2-1 gives the whole variable domain DGGITQSPKYLFRKEGQNVTLSCEQNLNHDAMYWYRQDPGQGLRLIYYSQIVNDFQKGDIAEGYSVSREKKESFPLTVTSAQKNPTAFYLCASSTGTDYNEQFFGPGTRLTVL.

The J gene is TRBJ2-2, the V gene TRBV7-2; 10 bases are shared with TRBD2. The CDR3 spans 15 residues. V lost 5 bases, J lost 6 bases, and 6 bases stayed unmatched. Germline V gene sequence: CDR1 SGHTA, CDR2 FQGNSA. The CDR3 is CASSRILAGAGELFF. The CDR3 nucleotides are TGTGCCAGCAGCCGTATCCTAGCGGGGGCCGGGGAGCTGTTTTTT.

V gene TRBV7-2 combines with J gene TRBJ2-5, with D perhaps TRBD2 (6 bases). Germline V gene data show CDR1 as SGHTA and CDR2 as FQGNSA. The CDR3 totals 14 residues. Between the trimmed V and J ends, which lost 1 base and 4 bases, there was a span of 10 bases. The CDR3 sequence: CASSLGGVSETQYF. CDR3 sequence (DNA): TGTGCCAGCAGCTTAGGGGGGGTATCAGAGACCCAGTACTTC. The variable domain in full, with the rest retrieved from reference TRBV7-2 and TRBJ2-5, is GAGVSQSPSNKVTEKGKDVELRCDPISGHTALYWYRQSLGQGLEFLIYFQGNSAPDKSGLPSDRFSAERTGGSVSTLTIQRTQQEDSAVYLCASSLGGVSETQYFGPGTRLLVL.

This chain connects TRBV7-3 to TRBJ2-1; the match to TRBD2 covers 7 bases. CDR1 is SGHTA, CDR2 FQGTGA, per germline. The junction had 9 bases not matched to a gene; V was cut back by 4 bases and J by 0 bases. The CDR3 contains 17 residues. The CDR3 is CASSSGSGAASYNEQFF. CDR3 nucleotides: TGTGCCAGCAGCTCGGGCAGCGGGGCCGCCTCCTACAATGAGCAGTTCTTC.

The DNA of the CDR3 is TGTGCCAGCAGTCTACAGGGTAGTGGCACCGGGGAGCTGTTTTTT. As protein: CASSLQGSGTGELFF. The chain combines TRBV2 with TRBJ2-2; maybe TRBD1 (6 bases). There are 15 residues in the CDR3. Trimming left V 5 bases short and J 4 bases short, with 14 bases between. Germline lookup yields CDR1 SNHLY and CDR2 FYNNEI.

The chain joins TRBV5-1 to TRBJ2-2, with 7 bases matching TRBD2. From germline, CDR1 is SGHRS and CDR2 YFSETQ. V shed 0 bases, J shed 1 base, and the junction held 3 bases outside the gene matches. The CDR3 is made up of 16 amino acids. CDR3: CASSLGTSQNTGELFF. DNA for the CDR3: TGCGCCAGCAGCTTGGGGACTAGTCAGAACACCGGGGAGCTGTTTTTT.

This chain joins TRBV4-2 and TRBJ1-5, with 10 bases lining up with TRBD1. Trimming took 3 bases from V and 9 from J; bases not matched to a gene: 5. Germline V gene lookup returns CDR1 LGHNA and CDR2 YNFKEQ. The CDR3 extends over 14 amino acids. Here the CDR3 reads CASSQRTGGLPQHF. As DNA, the CDR3 is TGTGCCAGCAGCCAGCGGACAGGGGGTTTGCCCCAGCATTTT.

This chain's CDR3 is CASSLSSGGESSYEQYF. CDR3 coding DNA: TGTGCCAGCAGTTTATCTAGCGGGGGGGAGTCCTCCTACGAGCAGTACTTC. The gene calls are TRBV27 and TRBJ2-7; 11 bases match TRBD2. Germline V gene data show CDR1 as MNHEY and CDR2 as SMNVEV (reference sequence). V dropped 0 bases and J dropped 0; count of bases not matched to a gene: 4. The CDR3 has 17 amino acids.

This clone was detected once. The chain combines TRBV7-6 with TRBJ1-2; 10 bases agree with TRBD1. This CDR3 comprises 15 residues. Looked up from germline, CDR1 is SGHVS and CDR2 is FNYEAQ. V trimming: 1 base; J trimming: 6 bases; junction bases outside the gene matches: 5. The CDR3 coding sequence is TGTGCCAGCAGCTTAGGCCCCGGGACAGGGGATGGCTACACCTTC. This codes for CASSLGPGTGDGYTF.

This clone was picked up a small number of times. V usage is TRBV15 and J usage is TRBJ1-1; D is unclear. CDR3 length: 14 amino acids. Looked up from germline, CDR1 is LNHNV and CDR2 is YYDKDF (reference sequence). The V end lost 0 bases, the J end lost 0 bases, and 5 bases lay between the germline ends. DNA for the CDR3: TGTGCCACCAGCAGAGATAGAATGAACACTGAAGCTTTCTTT. It is translated as CATSRDRMNTEAFF.

The chain's CDR3 is CASSQYRDRENQPQHF. The CDR3 bases are TGCGCCAGCAGCCAGTACCGGGACAGGGAGAATCAGCCCCAGCATTTT. This chain joins TRBV4-1 and TRBJ1-5; 9 bases agree with TRBD1. The CDR3 totals 16 residues. Germline V lookup: CDR1 MGHRA, CDR2 YSYEKL. V lost 3 bases and J lost 4; bases outside the gene matches: 7.

The rearrangement links TRBV6-1 to TRBJ1-3; 10 bases are a match to TRBD1. CDR1 is MNHNS, CDR2 SASEGT, per germline. The CDR3 spans 15 residues. Germline trimming cut 6 bases from V and 2 bases from J; bases unmatched to any gene: 4. The CDR3 region has the DNA TGTGCCAGCAGGGGGGGGACAGGGGCTGGAAACACCATATATTTT. Translated: CASRGGTGAGNTIYF.

V is TRBV6-5 and J is TRBJ1-4; no clear D gene. The CDR3 covers 14 residues. In germline, CDR1 is MNHEY, CDR2 SVGAGI. V was cut by 3 bases and J by 5 bases, with 10 bases left in between. This CDR3 reads CASSYSEQNEKLFF. The CDR3 DNA is TGTGCCAGCAGTTATTCGGAACAGAATGAAAAACTGTTTTTT.

The count of this clone is one. This chain links TRBV6-4 with TRBJ2-1; D may be TRBD2 (5 bases). The CDR3 loop spans 15 amino acids. V lost 8 bases to trimming and J lost 1 base, with 15 bases between them. The germline V gene encodes CDR1 MRHNA and CDR2 SNTAGT. CDR3 sequence: CASRPRPGSYNEQFF. The CDR3, as DNA: TGTGCCAGCCGCCCACGACCGGGGTCCTACAATGAGCAGTTCTTC.

To note about this clone: This same CDR3 is encoded by further DNA sequences in the sample. The chain carries TRBV30 and TRBJ1-4, with TRBD1 as a possible D gene (5 bases). The CDR3 length is 13 residues. Germline CDR1 GTSNPN, CDR2 SVGIG (reference sequence). V lost 0 bases and J lost 8, with 10 bases in between. The CDR3 nucleotides read TGTGCCTGGAGTGTCCAGGGAGGAGAAAAACTGTTTTTT. This encodes CAWSVQGGEKLFF.

CDR3 in DNA: TGCGCCAGCAGAGCGGCAGCAACTAATGAAAAACTGTTTTTT. It specifies CASRAAATNEKLFF. V and J are TRBV10-2 and TRBJ1-4; D is unclear. The CDR3 contains 14 residues. In germline, CDR1 is WSHSY, CDR2 SAAADI. V lost 6 bases to trimming and J lost 0 bases, with 8 bases between them.

In regard to this clone: The same CDR3 also results from other DNA sequences found in this sample. The chain uses TRBV7-8 and TRBJ1-2, with a possible D match to TRBD1 (5 bases). CDR1 SGHVS and CDR2 FQNEAQ come from the germline V gene. The length of the CDR3 is 13 residues. With 3 bases removed from V and 2 bases from J, the gap between germline ends came to 7 bases. The CDR3 spells CASSLGGNYGYTF. CDR3 sequence (DNA): TGTGCCAGCAGCTTGGGGGGAAACTATGGCTACACCTTC.

The chain links TRBV7-3 to TRBJ2-1; 8 positions match TRBD2. With V trimmed by 5 bases and J by 2 bases, 5 bases remained unmatched. Per the germline V gene, CDR1 is SGHTA and CDR2 is FQGTGA. CDR3 length equals 15 residues. CDR3 sequence reads: CASSATSGPYNEQFF. CDR3 DNA: TGTGCCAGCAGCGCTACTAGCGGTCCCTACAATGAGCAGTTCTTC.

The rearrangement joins TRBV20-1 to TRBJ2-5; TRBD2 might be the D (5 bases). The CDR3 totals 16 residues. The ends were cut back, 3 bases at V and 5 bases at J, with 22 bases in the middle. Germline loops: CDR1 DFQATT, CDR2 SNEGSKA (reference sequence). CDR3: CSASPQVVRERETQYF. CDR3 in DNA: TGCAGTGCTAGTCCCCAGGTCGTGAGGGAAAGGGAGACCCAGTACTTC.

This rearrangement joins TRBV6-2 or TRBV6-3 to TRBJ1-1; 8 bases agree with TRBD1. Germline CDR1 reads MNHEY; CDR2 reads SVGEGT. This CDR3 contains 16 residues. Trimming at V came to 3 bases and at J to 1 base, leaving 7 bases not matched to a gene. In nucleotides, the CDR3 is TGTGCCAGCAGTTATTCAGGGGGCGGCGGGAACACTGAAGCTTTCTTT. Translation: CASSYSGGGGNTEAFF.

The rearrangement links TRBV6-5 to TRBJ2-5; weak D call: TRBD1 (7 bases). Germline CDR1 MNHEY, CDR2 SVGAGI. The V and J ends lost 6 bases and 5 bases respectively, with 19 bases between them. The CDR3 contains 15 residues. The CDR3 protein is CASSELTGTWETQYF. DNA for the CDR3: TGTGCCAGCAGCGAGCTGACAGGGACTTGGGAGACCCAGTACTTC.